Listed here are 13 T cell receptor beta chains from one sample, sequenced in a study of blood T cell repertoires in COVID-19. Clones were read by immunoSEQ multiplex PCR, and TCRdb kept only the in-frame ones, dropping some. The sample has under 300,000 clones, approximately 86% seen once. The sample comprised peripheral blood. The receptors originated from a woman aged 70-85 years with COVID-19, enrolled during active disease.

The gene calls are TRBV28 and TRBJ1-4; 7 nucleotides line up with TRBD1. The CDR3 consists of 14 residues. Unmatched junction bases numbered 9, after V lost 6 bases and J lost 8 bases. Germline assignment: CDR1 MDHEN and CDR2 SYDVKM. In nucleotides, the CDR3 is TGTGCCAGCAGGGGACAGTACCTACGCGAAAAACTGTTTTTT. This sequence encodes CASRGQYLREKLFF. Full variable domain (missing parts from reference TRBV28 and TRBJ1-4): DVKVTQSSRYLVKRTGEKVFLECVQDMDHENMFWYRQDPGLGLRLIYFSYDVKMKEKGDIPEGYSVSREKKERFSLILESASTNQTSMYLCASRGQYLREKLFFGSGTQLSVL.

V gene TRBV7-8 combines with J gene TRBJ2-5; tentative D call: TRBD2 (7 bases). Germline V gene lookup returns CDR1 SGHVS and CDR2 FQNEAQ. This CDR3 contains 13 residues. V dropped 2 bases and J dropped 5 bases, with 9 bases sitting between them. CDR3: CASSLRGAETQYF. The CDR3, as DNA: TGTGCCAGCAGCTTACGGGGGGCTGAGACCCAGTACTTC.

Details on this clone: A read error is possible here, since a much larger clone lies one base away. V and J are TRBV5-4 and TRBJ1-1, with TRBD1 matching 8 bases. This CDR3 has 14 amino acids. V was pared by 3 bases and J by 1 base, with 2 bases of the junction left unmatched. The germline gives CDR1 SGHNT, CDR2 YYREEE (reference sequence). The CDR3, as DNA: TGTGCCAGCAGCTCCGGACAGGGGAACACTGAAGCTTTCTTT. Translating gives CASSSGQGNTEAFF.

V and J are TRBV27 and TRBJ1-2, with D perhaps matching TRBD1 (5 bases). Germline CDR1 is MNHEY and CDR2 is SMNVEV (reference sequence). Deletions cut 2 bases from V and 8 bases from J, with 15 bases between. The CDR3 runs to 14 residues. CDR3 region: CASSLVGGWGGYTF. The CDR3 DNA reads TGTGCCAGCAGTTTAGTGGGAGGGTGGGGCGGCTACACCTTC.

This chain uses TRBV5-4 with TRBJ2-1, with 8 bases aligning to TRBD1. The CDR3 runs to 16 residues. Trimming at V came to 2 bases and at J to 7 bases, leaving 11 bases not matched to a gene. The germline CDR1 and CDR2 sequences are SGHNT and YYREEE (reference sequence). CDR3 sequence reads: CASSFPGTGGGNEQFF. The CDR3 DNA follows: TGTGCCAGCAGCTTCCCCGGGACAGGTGGTGGAAATGAGCAGTTCTTC. The whole variable domain, filled in from reference TRBV5-4 and TRBJ2-1, reads ETGVTQSPTHLIKTRGQQVTLRCSSQSGHNTVSWYQQALGQGPQFIFQYYREEENGRGNFPPRFSGLQFPNYSSELNVNALELDDSALYLCASSFPGTGGGNEQFFGPGTRLTVL.

V is TRBV19 and J is TRBJ1-4; TRBD1 matches 9 bases. This CDR3 has 14 amino acids. CDR1 LNHDA and CDR2 SQIVND come from the germline V gene (reference sequence). With V trimmed by 10 bases and J by 0 bases, 3 bases remained unmatched. CDR3: CATGTGSTNEKLFF. The CDR3 coding sequence is TGTGCCACCGGGACAGGGTCAACTAATGAAAAACTGTTTTTT.

The CDR3 DNA reads as TGTGCCTGGAGTCGAGCAACCGGGGAGCTGTTTTTT. Translation: CAWSRATGELFF. The chain is built from TRBV30 and TRBJ2-2; D gene ambiguous. Germline CDR1 GTSNPN, CDR2 SVGIG (reference sequence). V was cut by 2 bases and J by 5 bases, with 6 bases left in between. This CDR3 has 12 amino acids.

This sequence joins TRBV5-1 and TRBJ1-4; TRBD1 agrees at 7 bases. Germline CDR1 is SGHRS and CDR2 is YFSETQ. The CDR3 loop spans 14 amino acids. J was trimmed by 4 bases and V by 4 bases; bases with no gene match: 4. CDR3 bases: TGCGCCAGCAGCGCGGGACAGAGTAATGAAAAACTGTTTTTT. It is translated as CASSAGQSNEKLFF.

The chain is built from TRBV5-1 and TRBJ2-3; possibly TRBD1 for D (6 bases). V lost 0 bases and J 5 bases, leaving 10 bases between the germline ends. This CDR3 has 14 amino acids. Germline CDR1 SGHRS, CDR2 YFSETQ. CDR3 protein: CASSLAGQQDTQYF. CDR3 nucleotide sequence: TGCGCCAGCAGCTTGGCTGGACAGCAAGATACGCAGTATTTT.

The chain uses TRBV7-9 and TRBJ2-7, with 9 positions matching TRBD1. Germline CDR1 is SEHNR and CDR2 is FQNEAQ (reference sequence). The CDR3 covers 16 residues. The J segment lost 3 bases and the V segment lost 1 base, leaving 7 bases of the junction unmatched. The DNA for the CDR3 is TGTGCCAGCAGCTTAGTCGGGACAGGGCCATTCTACGAGCAGTACTTC. Translating gives CASSLVGTGPFYEQYF.

The rearrangement links TRBV2 to TRBJ1-2; the D gene is possibly TRBD1 (6 bases). The ends were cut back, 6 bases at V and 4 bases at J, with 15 bases in the middle. CDR1 is SNHLY and CDR2 is FYNNEI in the germline V gene. The CDR3 covers 14 residues. The CDR3 spells CASSTRGHGYGYTF. In DNA form, the CDR3 reads TGTGCCAGCAGCACCCGGGGACACGGCTATGGCTACACCTTC. The entire variable domain, with the rest obtained from reference TRBV2 and TRBJ1-2, is as follows: EPEVTQTPSHQVTQMGQEVILRCVPISNHLYFYWYRQILGQKVEFLVSFYNNEISEKSEIFDDQFSVERPDGSNFTLKIRSTKLEDSAMYFCASSTRGHGYGYTFGSGTRLTVV.

The chain combines TRBV4-3 with TRBJ2-7; unclear D gene. Per the germline V gene, CDR1 is LGHNA and CDR2 is YSLEER. The CDR3 is 15 residues long. V lost 0 bases to trimming and J lost 0 bases, with 9 bases between them. The CDR3 here is CASSQDSTGSYEQYF. The CDR3 DNA is TGCGCCAGCAGCCAAGATAGCACCGGCTCCTACGAGCAGTACTTC.

The table lists this clone with a few counts. The J gene is TRBJ1-4, the V gene TRBV5-6; 8 positions agree with TRBD1. The CDR3 is made up of 14 amino acids. CDR1 and CDR2 (germline): SGHDT, YYEEEE. Germline trimming cut 0 bases from V and 7 bases from J; bases unmatched to any gene: 2. CDR3 region: CASSLGTGFEKLFF. In nucleotides, the CDR3 is TGTGCCAGCAGCTTGGGGACAGGGTTTGAAAAACTGTTTTTT. The variable domain in full, with the rest retrieved from reference TRBV5-6 and TRBJ1-4, is DAGVTQSPTHLIKTRGQQVTLRCSPKSGHDTVSWYQQALGQGPQFIFQYYEEEERQRGNFPDRFSGHQFPNYSSELNVNALLLGDSALYLCASSLGTGFEKLFFGSGTQLSVL.